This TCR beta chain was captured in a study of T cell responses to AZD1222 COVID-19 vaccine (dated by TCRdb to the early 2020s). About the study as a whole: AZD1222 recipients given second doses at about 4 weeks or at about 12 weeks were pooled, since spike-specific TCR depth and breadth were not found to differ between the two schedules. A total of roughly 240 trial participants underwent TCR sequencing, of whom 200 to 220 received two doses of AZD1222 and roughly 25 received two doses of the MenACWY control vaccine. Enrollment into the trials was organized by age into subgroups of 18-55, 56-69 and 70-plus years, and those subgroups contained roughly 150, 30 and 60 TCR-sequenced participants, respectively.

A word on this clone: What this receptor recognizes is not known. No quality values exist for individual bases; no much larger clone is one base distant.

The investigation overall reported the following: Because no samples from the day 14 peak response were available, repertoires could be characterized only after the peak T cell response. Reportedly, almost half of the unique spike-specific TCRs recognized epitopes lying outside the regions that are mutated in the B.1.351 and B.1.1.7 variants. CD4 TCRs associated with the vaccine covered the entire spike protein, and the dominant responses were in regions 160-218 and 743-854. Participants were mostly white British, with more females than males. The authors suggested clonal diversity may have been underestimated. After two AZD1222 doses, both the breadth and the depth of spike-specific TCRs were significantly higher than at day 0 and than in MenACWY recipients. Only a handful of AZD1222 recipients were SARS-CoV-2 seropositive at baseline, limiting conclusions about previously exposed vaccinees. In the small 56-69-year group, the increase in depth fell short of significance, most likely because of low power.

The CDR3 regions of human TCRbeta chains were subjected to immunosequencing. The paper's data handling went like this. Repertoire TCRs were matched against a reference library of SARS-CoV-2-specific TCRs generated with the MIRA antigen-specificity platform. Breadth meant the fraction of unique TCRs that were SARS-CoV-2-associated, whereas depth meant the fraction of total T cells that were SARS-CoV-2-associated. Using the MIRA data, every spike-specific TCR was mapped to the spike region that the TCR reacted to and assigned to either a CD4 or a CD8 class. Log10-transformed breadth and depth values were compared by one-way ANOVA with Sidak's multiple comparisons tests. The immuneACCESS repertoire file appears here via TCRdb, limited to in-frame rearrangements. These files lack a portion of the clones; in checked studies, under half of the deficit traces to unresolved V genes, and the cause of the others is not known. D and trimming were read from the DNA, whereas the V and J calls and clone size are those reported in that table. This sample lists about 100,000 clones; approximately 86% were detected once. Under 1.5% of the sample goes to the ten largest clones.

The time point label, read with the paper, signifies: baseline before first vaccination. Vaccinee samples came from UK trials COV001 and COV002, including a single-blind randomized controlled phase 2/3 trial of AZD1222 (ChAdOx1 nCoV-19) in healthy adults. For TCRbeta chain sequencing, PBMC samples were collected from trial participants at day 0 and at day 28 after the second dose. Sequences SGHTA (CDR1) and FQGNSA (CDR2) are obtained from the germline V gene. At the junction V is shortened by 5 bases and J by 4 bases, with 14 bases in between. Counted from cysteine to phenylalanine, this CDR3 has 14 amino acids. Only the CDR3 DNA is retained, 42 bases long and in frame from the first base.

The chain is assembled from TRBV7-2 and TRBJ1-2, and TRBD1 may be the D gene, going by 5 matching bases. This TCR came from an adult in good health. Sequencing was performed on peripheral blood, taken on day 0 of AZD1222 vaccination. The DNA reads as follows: TGTGCCAGCAGCATGGGACCGACATCCTATGGCTACACCTTC. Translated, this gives CASSMGPTSYGYTF.